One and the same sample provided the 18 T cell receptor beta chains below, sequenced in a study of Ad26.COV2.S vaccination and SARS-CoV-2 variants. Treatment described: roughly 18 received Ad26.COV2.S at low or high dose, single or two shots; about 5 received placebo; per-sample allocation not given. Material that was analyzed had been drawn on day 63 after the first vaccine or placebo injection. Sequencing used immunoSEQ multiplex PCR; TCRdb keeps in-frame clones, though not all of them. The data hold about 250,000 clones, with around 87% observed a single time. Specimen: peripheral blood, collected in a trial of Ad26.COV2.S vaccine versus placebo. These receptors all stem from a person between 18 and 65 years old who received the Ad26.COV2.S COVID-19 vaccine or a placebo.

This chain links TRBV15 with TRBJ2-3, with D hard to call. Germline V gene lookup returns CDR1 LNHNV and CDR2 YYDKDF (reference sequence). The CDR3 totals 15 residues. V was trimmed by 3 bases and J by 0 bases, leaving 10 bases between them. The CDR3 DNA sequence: TGTGCCACCAGCAGTGGTCGGCAGAGCACAGATACGCAGTATTTT. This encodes CATSSGRQSTDTQYF.

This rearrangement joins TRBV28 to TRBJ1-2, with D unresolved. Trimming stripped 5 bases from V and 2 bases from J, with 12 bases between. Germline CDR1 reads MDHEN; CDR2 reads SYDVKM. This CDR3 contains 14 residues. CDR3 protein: CASSSQNKNYGYTF. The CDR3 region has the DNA TGTGCCAGCAGTAGCCAGAACAAGAACTATGGCTACACCTTC.

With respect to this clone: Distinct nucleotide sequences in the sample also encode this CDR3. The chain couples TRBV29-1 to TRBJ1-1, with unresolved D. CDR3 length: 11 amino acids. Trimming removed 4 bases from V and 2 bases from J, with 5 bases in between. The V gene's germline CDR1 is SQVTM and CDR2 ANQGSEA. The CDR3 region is CSVGTNTEAFF. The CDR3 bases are TGCAGCGTTGGAACAAACACTGAAGCTTTCTTT.

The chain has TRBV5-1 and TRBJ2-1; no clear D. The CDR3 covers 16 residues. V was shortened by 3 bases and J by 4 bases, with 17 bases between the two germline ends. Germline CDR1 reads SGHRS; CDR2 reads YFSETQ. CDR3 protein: CASSYNSNEKYNEQFF. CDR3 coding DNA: TGCGCCAGCAGCTACAACTCAAACGAGAAATACAATGAGCAGTTCTTC.

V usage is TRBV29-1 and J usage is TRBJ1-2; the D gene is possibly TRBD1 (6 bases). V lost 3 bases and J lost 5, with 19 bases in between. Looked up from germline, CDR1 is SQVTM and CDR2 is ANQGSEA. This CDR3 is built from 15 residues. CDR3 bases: TGCAGCGTTGACGGGGCGGTACGTACAGGGTATGGCTACACCTTC. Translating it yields CSVDGAVRTGYGYTF.

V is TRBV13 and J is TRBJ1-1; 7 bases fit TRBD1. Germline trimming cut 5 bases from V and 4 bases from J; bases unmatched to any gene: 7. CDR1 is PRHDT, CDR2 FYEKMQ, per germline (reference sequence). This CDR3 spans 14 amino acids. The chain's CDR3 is CASSLEDRATEAFF. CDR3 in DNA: TGTGCCAGCAGCCTGGAAGACAGGGCCACTGAAGCTTTCTTT.

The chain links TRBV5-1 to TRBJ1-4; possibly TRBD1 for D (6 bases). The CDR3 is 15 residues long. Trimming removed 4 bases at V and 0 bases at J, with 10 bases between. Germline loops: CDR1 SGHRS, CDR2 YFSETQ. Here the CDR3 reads CASSPQGSTNEKLFF. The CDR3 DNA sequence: TGCGCCAGCAGCCCCCAGGGGTCAACTAATGAAAAACTGTTTTTT. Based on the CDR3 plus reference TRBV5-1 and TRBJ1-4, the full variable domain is KAGVTQTPRYLIKTRGQQVTLSCSPISGHRSVSWYQQTPGQGLQFLFEYFSETQRNKGNFPGRFSGRQFSNSRSEMNVSTLELGDSALYLCASSPQGSTNEKLFFGSGTQLSVL.

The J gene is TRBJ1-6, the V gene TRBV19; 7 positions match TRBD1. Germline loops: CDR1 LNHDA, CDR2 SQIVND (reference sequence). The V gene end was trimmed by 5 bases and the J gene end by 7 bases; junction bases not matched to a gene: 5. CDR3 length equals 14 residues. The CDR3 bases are TGTGCCAGTAGTGTAGGGACAGAAAATTCACCCCTCCACTTT. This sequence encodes CASSVGTENSPLHF.

CDR3 nucleotide sequence: TGCGCCAGCAGCCAAGACAGGGCCTATAATGAAAAACTGTTTTTT. Translation gives CASSQDRAYNEKLFF. The chain combines TRBV4-3 with TRBJ1-4, with D perhaps TRBD1 (5 bases). The length of the CDR3 is 15 residues. Germline V gene lookup returns CDR1 LGHNA and CDR2 YSLEER. The ends were cut back, 0 bases at V and 4 bases at J, with 9 bases in the middle.

Written as DNA, the CDR3 is TGTGCCAGCAGCTCCAGTAGCGGGAGCGTTTGGTTGAAGCAGTACTTC. It is translated as CASSSSSGSVWLKQYF. V gene TRBV9 combines with J gene TRBJ2-7, with 9 bases matching TRBD2. This CDR3 has 16 residues. Per germline, CDR1 SGDLS and CDR2 YYNGEE. J was trimmed by 8 bases and V by 4 bases; bases with no gene match: 16.

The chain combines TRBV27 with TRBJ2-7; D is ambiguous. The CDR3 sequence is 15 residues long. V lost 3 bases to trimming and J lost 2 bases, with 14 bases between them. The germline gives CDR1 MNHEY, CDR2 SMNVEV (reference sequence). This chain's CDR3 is CASSFYLGPTYEQYF. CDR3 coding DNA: TGTGCCAGCAGTTTTTATCTCGGACCGACCTACGAGCAGTACTTC.

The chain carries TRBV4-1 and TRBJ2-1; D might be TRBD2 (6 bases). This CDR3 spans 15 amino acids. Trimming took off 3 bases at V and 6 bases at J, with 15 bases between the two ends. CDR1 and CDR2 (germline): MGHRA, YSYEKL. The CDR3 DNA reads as TGCGCCAGCAGCCAGGGACTGCTTGTTAGCAATGAGCAGTTCTTC. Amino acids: CASSQGLLVSNEQFF.

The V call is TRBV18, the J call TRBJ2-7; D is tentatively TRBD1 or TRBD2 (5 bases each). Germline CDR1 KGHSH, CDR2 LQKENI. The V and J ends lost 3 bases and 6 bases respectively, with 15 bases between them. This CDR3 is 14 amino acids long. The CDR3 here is CASSPRGIAGEQYF. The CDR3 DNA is TGTGCCAGCTCACCGAGGGGAATAGCCGGCGAGCAGTACTTC.

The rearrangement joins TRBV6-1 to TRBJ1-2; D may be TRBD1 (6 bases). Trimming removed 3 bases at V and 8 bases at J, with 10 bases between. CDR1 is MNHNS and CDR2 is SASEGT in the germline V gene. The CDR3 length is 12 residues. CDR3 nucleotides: TGTGCCAGCAGTGATTACAGGGTCGGCTACACCTTC. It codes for CASSDYRVGYTF.

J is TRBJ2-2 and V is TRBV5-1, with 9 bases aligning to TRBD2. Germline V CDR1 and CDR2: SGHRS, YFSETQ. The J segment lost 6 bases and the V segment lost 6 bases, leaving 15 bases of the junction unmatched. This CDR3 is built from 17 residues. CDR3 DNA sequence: TGCGCCAGCACCAAGACCATATTAGCGGGAGCCCCCGGGGAGCTGTTTTTT. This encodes CASTKTILAGAPGELFF. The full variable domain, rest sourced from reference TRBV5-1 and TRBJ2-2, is KAGVTQTPRYLIKTRGQQVTLSCSPISGHRSVSWYQQTPGQGLQFLFEYFSETQRNKGNFPGRFSGRQFSNSRSEMNVSTLELGDSALYLCASTKTILAGAPGELFFGEGSRLTVL.

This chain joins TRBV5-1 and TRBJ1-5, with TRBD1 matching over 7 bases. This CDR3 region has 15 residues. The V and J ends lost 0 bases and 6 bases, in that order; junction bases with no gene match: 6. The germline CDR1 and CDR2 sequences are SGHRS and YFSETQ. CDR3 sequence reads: CASSLEGQAGQPQHF. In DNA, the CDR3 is TGCGCCAGCAGCTTGGAAGGACAGGCCGGTCAGCCCCAGCATTTT. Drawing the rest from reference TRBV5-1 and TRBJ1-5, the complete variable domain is KAGVTQTPRYLIKTRGQQVTLSCSPISGHRSVSWYQQTPGQGLQFLFEYFSETQRNKGNFPGRFSGRQFSNSRSEMNVSTLELGDSALYLCASSLEGQAGQPQHFGDGTRLSIL.

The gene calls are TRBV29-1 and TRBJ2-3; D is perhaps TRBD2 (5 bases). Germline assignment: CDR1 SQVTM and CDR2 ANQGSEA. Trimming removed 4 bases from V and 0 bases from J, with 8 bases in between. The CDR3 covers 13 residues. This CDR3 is CSVGGSSTDTQYF. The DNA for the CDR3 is TGCAGCGTTGGAGGGTCTAGCACAGATACGCAGTATTTT.

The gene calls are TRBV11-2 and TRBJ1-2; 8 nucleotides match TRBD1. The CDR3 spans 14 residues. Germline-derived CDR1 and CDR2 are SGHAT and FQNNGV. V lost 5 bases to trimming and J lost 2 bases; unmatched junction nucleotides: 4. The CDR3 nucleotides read TGTGCCAGCAGCCCAGACAGGGGCAACTATGGCTACACCTTC. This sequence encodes CASSPDRGNYGYTF.